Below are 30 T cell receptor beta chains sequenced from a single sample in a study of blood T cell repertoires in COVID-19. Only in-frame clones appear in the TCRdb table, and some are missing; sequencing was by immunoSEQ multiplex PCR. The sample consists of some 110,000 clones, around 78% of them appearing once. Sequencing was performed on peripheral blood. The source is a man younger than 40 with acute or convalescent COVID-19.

CDR3: CASSERQGYNSPLHF. As DNA, the CDR3 is TGTGCCAGCAGCGAGAGACAGGGGTATAATTCACCCCTCCACTTT. This chain joins TRBV5-6 and TRBJ1-6, with TRBD1 matching 8 bases. In germline, CDR1 is SGHDT, CDR2 YYEEEE. The CDR3 length is 15 residues. Losses at the gene ends were 4 bases for V and 4 bases for J; bases not matched to a gene: 4.

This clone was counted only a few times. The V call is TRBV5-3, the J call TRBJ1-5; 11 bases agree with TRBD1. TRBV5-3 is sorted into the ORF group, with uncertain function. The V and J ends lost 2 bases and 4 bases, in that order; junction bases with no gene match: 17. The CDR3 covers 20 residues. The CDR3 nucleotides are TGTGCCAGAAGCTTTCAGGACCCGGAGGACAGGGGGCAAGGGAATCAGCCCCAGCATTTT. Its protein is CARSFQDPEDRGQGNQPQHF.

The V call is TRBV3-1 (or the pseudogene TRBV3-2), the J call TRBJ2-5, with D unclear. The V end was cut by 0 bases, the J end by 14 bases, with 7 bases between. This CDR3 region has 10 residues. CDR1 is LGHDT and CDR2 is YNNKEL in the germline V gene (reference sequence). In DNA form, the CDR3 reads TGTGCCAGCAGCCAAGACGAACTTTACTTC. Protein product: CASSQDELYF.

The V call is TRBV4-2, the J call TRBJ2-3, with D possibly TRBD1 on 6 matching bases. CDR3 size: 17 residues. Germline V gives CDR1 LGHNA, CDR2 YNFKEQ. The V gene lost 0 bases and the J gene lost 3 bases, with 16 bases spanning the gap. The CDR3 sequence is CASSQDPGRGRTDTQYF. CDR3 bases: TGTGCCAGCAGCCAAGACCCGGGCAGGGGAAGAACAGATACGCAGTATTTT.

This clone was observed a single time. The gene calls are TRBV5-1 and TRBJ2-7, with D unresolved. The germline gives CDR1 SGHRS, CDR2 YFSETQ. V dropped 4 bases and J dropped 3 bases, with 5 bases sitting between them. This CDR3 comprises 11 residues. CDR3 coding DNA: TGCGCCAGCAGCGCGTTCTACGAGCAGTACGTC. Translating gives CASSAFYEQYV.

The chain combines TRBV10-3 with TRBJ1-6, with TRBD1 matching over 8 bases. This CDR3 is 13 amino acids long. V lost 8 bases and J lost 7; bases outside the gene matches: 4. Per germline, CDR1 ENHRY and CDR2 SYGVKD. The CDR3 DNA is TGTGCCATCCAGGACAGGGACAATTCACCCCTCCACTTT. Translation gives CAIQDRDNSPLHF.

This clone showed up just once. The DNA for the CDR3 is TGCGCCAGCAGCCAAGGAGCTAGCGGGGTCACAAACATTCAGTACTTC. Its translation: CASSQGASGVTNIQYF. The gene calls are TRBV4-1 and TRBJ2-4; 9 bases align to TRBD2. Germline CDR1 and CDR2: MGHRA and YSYEKL. V gave up 1 base and J gave up 6 bases; unmatched junction bases: 7. The CDR3 covers 16 residues.

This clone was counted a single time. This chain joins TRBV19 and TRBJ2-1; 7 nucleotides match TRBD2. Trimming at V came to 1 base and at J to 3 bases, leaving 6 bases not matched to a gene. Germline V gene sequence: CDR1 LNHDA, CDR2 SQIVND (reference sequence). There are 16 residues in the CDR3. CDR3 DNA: TGTGCCAGTAGTATAGGGGCGGGCGGGAGCTACAATGAGCAGTTCTTC. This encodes CASSIGAGGSYNEQFF.

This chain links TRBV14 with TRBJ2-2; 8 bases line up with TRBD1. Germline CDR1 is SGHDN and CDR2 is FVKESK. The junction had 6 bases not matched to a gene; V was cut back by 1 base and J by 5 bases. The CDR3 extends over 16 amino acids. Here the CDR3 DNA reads TGTGCCAGCAGCCAAGGACAGGGGTATATGACCGGGGAGCTGTTTTTT. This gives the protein CASSQGQGYMTGELFF.

The CDR3 DNA follows: TGTGCCAGCAGCCAATACGGGACAGTTTACTACAATGAGCAGTTCTTC. Protein product: CASSQYGTVYYNEQFF. The chain links TRBV14 to TRBJ2-1; TRBD1 agrees at 7 bases. CDR1 is SGHDN and CDR2 is FVKESK in the germline V gene. CDR3 length: 16 amino acids. Trimming at V came to 2 bases and at J to 3 bases, leaving 7 bases not matched to a gene.

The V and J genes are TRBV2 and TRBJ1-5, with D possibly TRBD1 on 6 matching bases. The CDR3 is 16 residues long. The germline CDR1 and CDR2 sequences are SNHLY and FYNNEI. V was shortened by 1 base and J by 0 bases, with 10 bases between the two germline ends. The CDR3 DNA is TGTGCCAGCAGTGAAGTTGGGGGCCTTAGCAATCAGCCCCAGCATTTT. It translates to CASSEVGGLSNQPQHF.

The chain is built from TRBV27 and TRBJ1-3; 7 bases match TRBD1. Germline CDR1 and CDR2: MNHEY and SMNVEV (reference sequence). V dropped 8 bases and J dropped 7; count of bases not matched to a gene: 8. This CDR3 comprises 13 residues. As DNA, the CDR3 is TGTGCCAGCGGTCCGCAACAGGGGAACACCATATATTTT. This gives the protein CASGPQQGNTIYF.

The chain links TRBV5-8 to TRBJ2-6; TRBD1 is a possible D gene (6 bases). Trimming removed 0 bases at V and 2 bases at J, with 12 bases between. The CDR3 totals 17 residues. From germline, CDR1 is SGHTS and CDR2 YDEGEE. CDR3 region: CASSLGLTGTGANVLTF. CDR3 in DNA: TGTGCCAGCAGCTTGGGGCTGACAGGAACTGGGGCCAACGTCCTGACTTTC.

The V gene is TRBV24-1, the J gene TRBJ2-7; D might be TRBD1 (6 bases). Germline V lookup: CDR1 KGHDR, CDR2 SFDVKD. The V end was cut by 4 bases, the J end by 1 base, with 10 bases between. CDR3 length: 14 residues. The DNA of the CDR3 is TGTGCCACCAGTGACCCCAGGGGATCCTACGAGCAGTACGTC. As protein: CATSDPRGSYEQYV.

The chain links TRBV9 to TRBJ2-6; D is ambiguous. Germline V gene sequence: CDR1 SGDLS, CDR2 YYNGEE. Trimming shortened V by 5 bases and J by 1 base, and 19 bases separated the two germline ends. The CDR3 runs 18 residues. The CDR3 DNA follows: TGTGCCAGCAGTTCCTCACTTACTGTCGCGTCTGGGGCCAACGTCCTGACTTTC. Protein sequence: CASSSSLTVASGANVLTF.

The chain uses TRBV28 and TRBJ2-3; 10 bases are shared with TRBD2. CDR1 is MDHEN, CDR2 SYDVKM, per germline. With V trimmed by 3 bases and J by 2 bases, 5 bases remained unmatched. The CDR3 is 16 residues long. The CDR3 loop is CASSFRLAGLTDTQYF. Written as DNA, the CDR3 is TGTGCCAGCAGTTTCCGACTAGCGGGCCTCACAGATACGCAGTATTTT.

In DNA form, the CDR3 reads TGTGCCAGTAGTAGCGGGACTGGAAACACCATATATTTT. This translates into CASSSGTGNTIYF. This chain links TRBV19 with TRBJ1-3; D unclear. This CDR3 comprises 13 residues. In germline, CDR1 is LNHDA, CDR2 SQIVND (reference sequence). Trimming pared 4 bases from V and 2 bases from J, leaving 6 bases between. Combining the CDR3 with reference TRBV19 and TRBJ1-3 gives the whole variable domain DGGITQSPKYLFRKEGQNVTLSCEQNLNHDAMYWYRQDPGQGLRLIYYSQIVNDFQKGDIAEGYSVSREKKESFPLTVTSAQKNPTAFYLCASSSGTGNTIYFGEGSWLTVV.

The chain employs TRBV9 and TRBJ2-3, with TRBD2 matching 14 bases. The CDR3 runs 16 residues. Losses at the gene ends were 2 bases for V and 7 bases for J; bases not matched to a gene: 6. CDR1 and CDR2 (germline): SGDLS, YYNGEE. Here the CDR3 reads CASSVGLAGGEHTQYF. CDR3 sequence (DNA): TGTGCCAGCAGCGTCGGACTAGCGGGGGGCGAACATACGCAGTATTTT.

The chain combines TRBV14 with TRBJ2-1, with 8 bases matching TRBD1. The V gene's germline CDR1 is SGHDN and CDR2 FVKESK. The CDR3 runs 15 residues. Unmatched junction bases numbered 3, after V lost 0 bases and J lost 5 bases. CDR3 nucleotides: TGTGCCAGCAGCCAAGATAAGACAGGGGACAATGAGCAGTTCTTC. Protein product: CASSQDKTGDNEQFF.

In DNA form, the CDR3 reads TGTGCCAGCAGTTTTGGAGTGAGCTATGGCTACACCTTC. Its protein is CASSFGVSYGYTF. V usage is TRBV12-3 or TRBV12-4 and J usage is TRBJ1-2; D call uncertain. There are 13 residues in the CDR3. Trimming took off 3 bases at V and 4 bases at J, with 9 bases between the two ends.

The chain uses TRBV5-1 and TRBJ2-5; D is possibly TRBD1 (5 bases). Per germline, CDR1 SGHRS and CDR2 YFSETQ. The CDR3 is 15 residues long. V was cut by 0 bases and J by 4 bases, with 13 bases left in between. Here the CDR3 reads CASSLVGRVRETQYF. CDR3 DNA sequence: TGCGCCAGCAGCTTGGTTGGCAGGGTGAGAGAGACCCAGTACTTC.

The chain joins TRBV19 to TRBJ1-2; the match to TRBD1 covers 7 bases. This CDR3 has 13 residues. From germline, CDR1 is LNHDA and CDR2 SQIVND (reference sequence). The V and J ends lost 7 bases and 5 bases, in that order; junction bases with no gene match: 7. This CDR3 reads CASTRDSEYGYTF. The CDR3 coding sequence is TGTGCCAGTACACGGGACAGCGAATATGGCTACACCTTC.

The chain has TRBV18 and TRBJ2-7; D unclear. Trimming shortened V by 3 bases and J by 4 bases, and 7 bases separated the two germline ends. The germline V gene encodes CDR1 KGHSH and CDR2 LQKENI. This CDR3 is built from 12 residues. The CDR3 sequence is CASSPNRYEQYV. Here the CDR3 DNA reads TGTGCCAGCTCACCCAACCGGTACGAGCAGTACGTC.

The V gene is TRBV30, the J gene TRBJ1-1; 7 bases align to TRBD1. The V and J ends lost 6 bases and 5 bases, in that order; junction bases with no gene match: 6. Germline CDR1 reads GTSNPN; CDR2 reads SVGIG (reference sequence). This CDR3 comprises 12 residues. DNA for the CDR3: TGTGCCTGCTCGACAGGGAGAACTGAAGCTTTCTTT. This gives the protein CACSTGRTEAFF. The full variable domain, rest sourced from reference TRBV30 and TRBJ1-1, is SQTIHQWPATLVQPVGSPLSLECTVEGTSNPNLYWYRQAAGRGLQLLFYSVGIGQISSEVPQNLSASRPQDRQFILSSKKLLLSDSGFYLCACSTGRTEAFFGQGTRLTVV.

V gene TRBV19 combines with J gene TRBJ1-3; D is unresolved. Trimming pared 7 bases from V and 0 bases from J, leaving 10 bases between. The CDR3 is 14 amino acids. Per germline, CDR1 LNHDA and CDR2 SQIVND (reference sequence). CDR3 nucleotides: TGTGCCAGTAAAGTTGGCAGCTCTGGAAACACCATATATTTT. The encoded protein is CASKVGSSGNTIYF.

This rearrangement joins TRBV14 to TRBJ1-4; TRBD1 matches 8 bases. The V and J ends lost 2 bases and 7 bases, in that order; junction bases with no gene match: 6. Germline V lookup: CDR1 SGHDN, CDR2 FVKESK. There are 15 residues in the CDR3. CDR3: CASSQTQGAGEKLFF. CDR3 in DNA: TGTGCCAGCAGCCAAACCCAGGGGGCGGGTGAAAAACTGTTTTTT.

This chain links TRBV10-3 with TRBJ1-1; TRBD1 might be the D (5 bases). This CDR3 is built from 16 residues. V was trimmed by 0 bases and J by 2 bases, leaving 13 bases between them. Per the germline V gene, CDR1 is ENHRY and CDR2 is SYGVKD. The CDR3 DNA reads TGTGCCATCAGTGAGTCGAAGGGGCCTCTTAACACTGAAGCTTTCTTT. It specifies CAISESKGPLNTEAFF.

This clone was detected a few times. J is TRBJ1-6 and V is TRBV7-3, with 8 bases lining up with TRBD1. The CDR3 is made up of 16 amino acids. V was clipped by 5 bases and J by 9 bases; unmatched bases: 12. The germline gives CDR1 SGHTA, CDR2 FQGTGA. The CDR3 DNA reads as TGTGCCAGCAGCCCGCAGGACAGGGAGAGTCGTTCACCCCTCCACTTT. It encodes CASSPQDRESRSPLHF.

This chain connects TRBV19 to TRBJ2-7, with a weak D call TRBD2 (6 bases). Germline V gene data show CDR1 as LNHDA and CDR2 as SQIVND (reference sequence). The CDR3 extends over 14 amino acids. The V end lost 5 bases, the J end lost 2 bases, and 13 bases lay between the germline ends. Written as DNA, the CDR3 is TGTGCCAGTAGTCTGATCGGGGAGGCCTACGAGCAGTACTTC. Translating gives CASSLIGEAYEQYF. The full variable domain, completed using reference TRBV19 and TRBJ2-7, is DGGITQSPKYLFRKEGQNVTLSCEQNLNHDAMYWYRQDPGQGLRLIYYSQIVNDFQKGDIAEGYSVSREKKESFPLTVTSAQKNPTAFYLCASSLIGEAYEQYFGPGTRLTVT.

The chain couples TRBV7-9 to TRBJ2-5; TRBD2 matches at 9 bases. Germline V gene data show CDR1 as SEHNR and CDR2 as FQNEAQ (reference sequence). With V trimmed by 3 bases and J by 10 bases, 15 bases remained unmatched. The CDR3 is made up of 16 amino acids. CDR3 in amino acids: CASSLNSLAGWYDQYF. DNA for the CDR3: TGTGCCAGCAGCTTGAATAGTCTAGCGGGGTGGTACGACCAGTACTTC.